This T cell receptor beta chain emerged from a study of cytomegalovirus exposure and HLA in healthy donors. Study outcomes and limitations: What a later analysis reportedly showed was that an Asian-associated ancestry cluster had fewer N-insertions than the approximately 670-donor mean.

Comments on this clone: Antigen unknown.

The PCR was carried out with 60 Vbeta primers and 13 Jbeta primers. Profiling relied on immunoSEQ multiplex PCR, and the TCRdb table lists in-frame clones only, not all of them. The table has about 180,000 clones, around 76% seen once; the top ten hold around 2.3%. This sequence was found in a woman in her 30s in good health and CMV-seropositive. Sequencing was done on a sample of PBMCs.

The CDR3 nucleotides read TGTGCCAGCAGCTCCGGGACAGTGACAGATACGCAGTATTTT. Translating gives CASSSGTVTDTQYF. The chain has TRBV5-6 and TRBJ2-3; 7 bases line up with TRBD1. Germline CDR1 and CDR2: SGHDT and YYEEEE. The CDR3 consists of 14 residues. J was trimmed by 3 bases and V by 3 bases; bases with no gene match: 4.